This entry features one T cell receptor beta chain sequence. Its antigen is not identified. This CDR3 comprises 11 residues. Researchers collected around 2.7 ml of blood per donor. These data originate in a study of monozygotic twins with inflammatory bowel disease. Study-wide points: No separation of different T cell subtypes was possible. IBD patients, compared with healthy twins, shared fewer clonotypes with others (especially with disease activity). IBD patients carried less diverse TCRbeta repertoires (inverse Simpson) than healthy co-twins.

TCRdb re-called the 5' RACE reads and gives one entry per CDR3 protein, without DNA. Its table records approximately 300,000 distinct CDR3 sequences. The sequence was collected from a human donor with ulcerative colitis or Crohn's disease, or a healthy co-twin of an affected twin (not recorded which). The V call is TRBV12-3 or TRBV12-4, the J call TRBJ1-1. The sequenced sample consisted of blood. This CDR3 reads CASSFGPGAFF.